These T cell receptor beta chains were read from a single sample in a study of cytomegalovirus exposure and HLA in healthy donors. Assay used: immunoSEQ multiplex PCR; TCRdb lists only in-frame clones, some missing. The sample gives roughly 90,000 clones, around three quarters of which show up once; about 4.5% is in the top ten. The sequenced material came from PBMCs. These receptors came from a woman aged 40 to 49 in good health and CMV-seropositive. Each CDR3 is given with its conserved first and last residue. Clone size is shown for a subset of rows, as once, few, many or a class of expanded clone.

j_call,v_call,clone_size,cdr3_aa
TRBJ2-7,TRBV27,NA,CASSLSVGFSGGYEQYF
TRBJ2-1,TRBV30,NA,CAWSVRGRGNEQFF
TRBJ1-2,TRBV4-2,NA,CASSRAGDQLMVGGYTF
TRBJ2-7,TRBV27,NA,CASSPGQSVTYEQYF
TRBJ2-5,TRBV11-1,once,CASSLGLLETQYF
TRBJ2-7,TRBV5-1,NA,CASSLLAVLDEQYF
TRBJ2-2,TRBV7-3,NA,CASRGQNTGELFF
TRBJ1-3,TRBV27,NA,CASSPSRQFSGNTIYF
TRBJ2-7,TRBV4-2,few,CASSQKRDSDFNEQYF
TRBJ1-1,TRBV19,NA,CASSIDQVGEQAFF
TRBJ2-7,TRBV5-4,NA,CASSGYRGPSYEQYF
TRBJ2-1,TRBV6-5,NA,CASSPGTEVYNEQFF
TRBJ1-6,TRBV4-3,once,CASSPSLNPPLHF
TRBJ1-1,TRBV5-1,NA,CASSPDSFMNTEAFF
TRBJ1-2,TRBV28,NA,CASRGLDYGYTF
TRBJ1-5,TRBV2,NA,CASSFTGDGNQPQHF
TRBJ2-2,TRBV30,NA,CAWLPGLFNTGELFF
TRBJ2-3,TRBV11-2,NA,CASSPGEDTQYF
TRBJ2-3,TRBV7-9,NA,CVGVPTSGSTDTQYF